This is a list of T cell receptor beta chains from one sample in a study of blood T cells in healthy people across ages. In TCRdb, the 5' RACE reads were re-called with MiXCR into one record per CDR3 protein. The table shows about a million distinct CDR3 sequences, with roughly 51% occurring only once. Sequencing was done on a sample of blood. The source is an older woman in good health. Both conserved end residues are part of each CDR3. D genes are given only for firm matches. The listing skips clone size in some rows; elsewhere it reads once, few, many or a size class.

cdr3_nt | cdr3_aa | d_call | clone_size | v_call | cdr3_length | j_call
TGCGCCAGCAGCCAAGTTGGGGGAAGGGGTCAAGAGACCCAGTACTTC | CASSQVGGRGQETQYF | - | few | TRBV4-1 | 16 | TRBJ2-5
TGTGCCAGCAGCCAAGATAGGCGGGGTGGGACCGGCCAGACCCAGTACTTC | CASSQDRRGGTGQTQYF | - | once | TRBV3-1 | 17 | TRBJ2-5
TGTGCCAGCAGTTTGAGCGGGAGGGTCTACGAGCAGTACTTC | CASSLSGRVYEQYF | TRBD2 | few | TRBV28 | 14 | TRBJ2-7
TGTGCCAGCGGAGATCGACTAGCGGGAGATTTATACGAGCAGTACTTC | CASGDRLAGDLYEQYF | TRBD2 | - | TRBV11-3 | 16 | TRBJ2-7
TGTGCCAGCAGCTTTGGTTCGTTCGAGCAGTACTTC | CASSFGSFEQYF | - | - | TRBV7-9 | 12 | TRBJ2-7
TGTGCCAGCAGTTTAATTCTAGCGGGGGCCCCAAATGAGCAGTTCTTC | CASSLILAGAPNEQFF | TRBD2 | - | TRBV27 | 16 | TRBJ2-1
TGTGCCAGCAGCCCTCTAGGGTGGGAGACCCAGTACTTC | CASSPLGWETQYF | - | many | TRBV7-2 | 13 | TRBJ2-5
TGTGCCAGCAGTCCACCGGGACAGGGATTTGCCCAGTACTTC | CASSPPGQGFAQYF | TRBD1 | few | TRBV28 | 14 | TRBJ2-5
TGTGCCAGCAGTCTGAGGAGACAGGGTCTCGGGGGCTACACCTTC | CASSLRRQGLGGYTF | TRBD1 | - | TRBV27 | 15 | TRBJ1-2
TGTGCCAGCAGCTTATCCCAGGGAGTGGGTGAGCAGTACTTC | CASSLSQGVGEQYF | - | - | TRBV7-3 | 14 | TRBJ2-7
TGTGCCAGCAGGCCGGGGTCTAGTAGTACAGATACGCAGTATTTT | CASRPGSSSTDTQYF | - | - | TRBV2 | 15 | TRBJ2-3
TGTGCCAGCAGCGTAGTAAGTTCGGGGGGCTACACCTTC | CASSVVSSGGYTF | - | few | TRBV9 | 13 | TRBJ1-2
TGTGCCAGCAGCTCCCCCGTCGTGGGCAGAGAGACCCAGTACTTC | CASSSPVVGRETQYF | - | few | TRBV7-9 | 15 | TRBJ2-5
TGTGCCAGCAGTCCGACGGGACTAGCGGGAGTAGGTGAGACCCAGTACTTC | CASSPTGLAGVGETQYF | TRBD2 | - | TRBV27 | 17 | TRBJ2-5
TGTGCCAGCAGTTACTCGAGTCGGACAGGGATTGAGCAGTTCTTC | CASSYSSRTGIEQFF | TRBD1 | few | TRBV6-6 | 15 | TRBJ2-1
TGTGCCAGCAGTTTAAACCCTAGGGACAGGTTTAACACAGATACGCAGTATTTT | CASSLNPRDRFNTDTQYF | TRBD1 | - | TRBV28 | 18 | TRBJ2-3
TGCCTCAGGGTCTTCGGTGCCCTTGGACAGGTCCCGGGATGGGGCTACACCTTC | CLRVFGALGQVPGWGYTF | TRBD1 | few | TRBV3-1 | 18 | TRBJ1-2
TGTGCCAGCAGCGCACCCCGGGACAACTACGAGCAGTACTTC | CASSAPRDNYEQYF | - | few | TRBV7-9 | 14 | TRBJ2-7
TGCAGCGTCCGGACAGGGAGTAACGTCGAGTATTTT | CSVRTGSNVEYF | TRBD1 | few | TRBV29-1 | 12 | TRBJ2-3
TGTGCCAGCAGCCTAAGTGTGGGCTACGCGAACACCGGGGAGCTGTTTTTT | CASSLSVGYANTGELFF | - | - | TRBV7-2 | 17 | TRBJ2-2
TGTGCCAGCAGCAAATGGACAGATGAAGAGACCCAGTACTTC | CASSKWTDEETQYF | - | - | TRBV7-9 | 14 | TRBJ2-5
TGTGCCATCAGTGAGTCAGGAAACTCCTACGAGCAGTACTTC | CAISESGNSYEQYF | - | - | TRBV10-3 | 14 | TRBJ2-7
TGTGCCAGCAGACGGCCCGGGACAGGAGACAATGAGCAGTTCTTC | CASRRPGTGDNEQFF | TRBD1 | - | TRBV5-5 | 15 | TRBJ2-1
TGTGCCAGCAGTTTAAGATTAAGGGGACTAGCGGGAGGGTTTTACACCGGGGAGCTGTTTTTT | CASSLRLRGLAGGFYTGELFF | TRBD2 | once | TRBV12-3/TRBV12-4 | 21 | TRBJ2-2
TGTGCCAGCAGCTTAGAGAGTACCGGGACTAGCGGAATCCACTACGAGCAGTACTTC | CASSLESTGTSGIHYEQYF | TRBD2 | many | TRBV7-2 | 19 | TRBJ2-7
TGTGCCAGCAGCTCTGGACAGCCGGATCAGCCCCAGCATTTT | CASSSGQPDQPQHF | - | - | TRBV27 | 14 | TRBJ1-5
TGCGCCAGCAGCCAAGATGAGGGGACAGCCCATGGCGGGACCCAGTACTTC | CASSQDEGTAHGGTQYF | TRBD1 | few | TRBV4-1 | 17 | TRBJ2-5
TGTGCCAGCAGCTTACATCCAACTAGCGGGAACAATGAGCAGTTCTTC | CASSLHPTSGNNEQFF | TRBD2 | - | TRBV7-2 | 16 | TRBJ2-1
TGCAGTGTTCCGACTGCCTACAATGAGCAGTACTTC | CSVPTAYNEQYF | - | few | TRBV20-1 | 12 | TRBJ2-7
TGTGCCAGCAGCTTGGAAAGCAACTCCTACGAGCAGTACTTC | CASSLESNSYEQYF | - | - | TRBV5-5 | 14 | TRBJ2-7
TGTGCCAGCAGCTTAGTTAGAGCCTTATCCTACAATGAGCAGTTCTTC | CASSLVRALSYNEQFF | - | - | TRBV11-2 | 16 | TRBJ2-1
TGTGCCAGCAGTCCCCTTGATAGGGATACGCAGTATTTT | CASSPLDRDTQYF | - | - | TRBV6-2/TRBV6-3 | 13 | TRBJ2-3
TGTGCCAGCAGTTCCCATTCTAGCGGGAGTCTGGACGAGCAGTACTTC | CASSSHSSGSLDEQYF | TRBD2 | - | TRBV28 | 16 | TRBJ2-7
TGTGCCAGCAGCTTAGGAGGGCACAGGGGTGGTCAGCCCCAGCATTTT | CASSLGGHRGGQPQHF | TRBD1 | - | TRBV7-9 | 16 | TRBJ1-5
TGCAGTGCTAGTACAGGGGCTAGTGAGCAGTACTTC | CSASTGASEQYF | TRBD1 | - | TRBV20-1 | 12 | TRBJ2-4
TGTGCCAGCAGTCACAGGGGGGGGGCGTACAATGAGCAGTTCTTC | CASSHRGGAYNEQFF | - | few | TRBV6-6 | 15 | TRBJ2-1
TGTGCCAGCATCTCAGCAGGGGACGGACAGAACACTGAAGCTTTCTTT | CASISAGDGQNTEAFF | - | - | TRBV7-9 | 16 | TRBJ1-1
TGTGCCAGCAGTCCCCTCATCTCGGGGGGGCGCGCCTATGGCTACACCTTC | CASSPLISGGRAYGYTF | - | - | TRBV28 | 17 | TRBJ1-2
TGTGCCAGCACCTCGCCGGGGGCTGAGGCAGATACGCAGTATTTT | CASTSPGAEADTQYF | - | - | TRBV3-1 | 15 | TRBJ2-3
TGTGCCAGCTCACCGGGACTAGCGACCTCCTTAGCCAAAAACATTCAGTACTTC | CASSPGLATSLAKNIQYF | TRBD2 | - | TRBV18 | 18 | TRBJ2-4
TGCGCCAGCAGCCTATTGAGTTCGTCTAGCGGGAAAGAGACCCAGTACTTC | CASSLLSSSSGKETQYF | TRBD2 | few | TRBV5-1 | 17 | TRBJ2-5
TGTGCCGCCTCGACTAGCGGGAGTAGGGAGACCCAGTACTTC | CAASTSGSRETQYF | TRBD2 | - | TRBV10-3 | 14 | TRBJ2-5
TGTGCCAGCAGACGATCAGGGGGCGCGGCCTACGAGCAGTACTTC | CASRRSGGAAYEQYF | TRBD1 | - | TRBV12-3/TRBV12-4 | 15 | TRBJ2-7
TGTGCCAGCAGTGGTATGACAGGGTACTATGGCTACACCTTC | CASSGMTGYYGYTF | TRBD1 | few | TRBV25-1 | 14 | TRBJ1-2
TGCGCCAGCAGCTCAATGACTAGCGGGAGGAGCACAGATACGCAGTATTTT | CASSSMTSGRSTDTQYF | TRBD2 | - | TRBV5-1 | 17 | TRBJ2-3
TGTGCCATCAGTGAAGGGGGGACCAAAGAGACCCAGTACTTC | CAISEGGTKETQYF | - | - | TRBV10-3 | 14 | TRBJ2-5
TGTGCCAGCAGCTCGAAGGATAGAGAGCAGTACTTC | CASSSKDREQYF | - | - | TRBV5-5 | 12 | TRBJ2-5
TGTGCCAGCAGAACAACCCCAAGTGAGACCCAGTACTTC | CASRTTPSETQYF | - | - | TRBV28 | 13 | TRBJ2-5
TGCGGTGCTAGAGTCTCCAGCGGGATTTTCCATGAGCAGTTCTTC | CGARVSSGIFHEQFF | TRBD2 | - | TRBV20-1 | 15 | TRBJ2-1
TGTGCCAGCAGCTTGTACAGGGAATCTGGCTACACCTTC | CASSLYRESGYTF | - | - | TRBV7-6 | 13 | TRBJ1-2
TGTGCCAGCAGCCCAAACGGCTGGGGCCATAGCTCCTACGAGCAGTACTTC | CASSPNGWGHSSYEQYF | - | - | TRBV7-2 | 17 | TRBJ2-7
TGCAGTGCTCCAGGTCGACTAGCGGGAGCGGTTGGGACCCAGTACTTC | CSAPGRLAGAVGTQYF | TRBD2 | few | TRBV20-1 | 16 | TRBJ2-5